This TCR beta chain came from a study of T-cell reconstitution after alpha-beta-depleted transplantation in children. Study observations and caveats: When one year had passed after transplant, most T-cell counts and diversity came from newly produced T cells. It was reported that alpha-beta T cells came from several hundred expanded graft clones (about two months after transplant).

Preparation of the TCRbeta library involved a method that used unique molecular identifiers. TCRdb independently ran MiXCR on the PCR reads; one entry per CDR3 protein. The table records about 500,000 distinct CDR3 sequences, over 9.5% of them present only once. V lost 5 bases to trimming and J lost 4 bases; unmatched junction nucleotides: 3. The CDR3 contains 13 residues. This clonotype has ten or more counts. The antigen is not known. The clonotype comes from a female patient younger than 10 who had a stem cell transplant for aplastic anemia, so the T cells may come from the graft donor. This chain connects TRBV12-3 or TRBV12-4 to TRBJ2-5; 8 bases line up with TRBD1. The sequencing here drew on PBMCs, mostly from graft donor cells, taken 180 days after TCRalphabeta/CD19-depleted stem cell transplant. CDR3 region: CASSQGARETQYF. In DNA, the CDR3 is TGTGCCAGCAGTCAGGGGGCACGAGAGACCCAGTACTTC.